The rows below give T cell receptor beta chains drawn from one sample of a study of T cell responses to AZD1222 COVID-19 vaccine. TCRdb keeps only in-frame clones here, not all; method: immunoSEQ multiplex PCR. There are about 100,000 clones in the sample; around 90% occur only once, and roughly 5% lies in the top ten. The sequencing here drew on peripheral blood, taken 28 days after the second AZD1222 dose. The receptor source for this set is an adult who received the AZD1222 COVID-19 vaccine. CDR3s include the opening cysteine and the closing phenylalanine or tryptophan. The D gene is left open where the match is weak. Rows give clone size only sometimes, using once, few, many, or a class for an expanded clone.

V gene: TRBV5-1
clone size: NA
D gene: TRBD2
CDR3 length: 15
J gene: TRBJ2-7
CDR3 protein: CASSLEAGGPYEQYF
CDR3 DNA: TGCGCCAGCAGCTTGGAGGCGGGGGGGCCATACGAGCAGTACTTC

V gene: TRBV27
clone size: few
D gene: NA
CDR3 length: 15
J gene: TRBJ1-2
CDR3 protein: CASSTHEGWGFGYTF
CDR3 DNA: TGTGCCAGCAGTACCCACGAGGGGTGGGGATTTGGCTACACCTTC

V gene: TRBV11-3
clone size: NA
D gene: NA
CDR3 length: 15
J gene: TRBJ1-4
CDR3 protein: CASSIRTGLNEKLFF
CDR3 DNA: TGTGCCAGCAGCATACGGACGGGACTTAATGAAAAACTGTTTTTT

V gene: TRBV5-4
clone size: NA
D gene: TRBD2
CDR3 length: 16
J gene: TRBJ2-7
CDR3 protein: CASSLAVAGFNYEQYF
CDR3 DNA: TGTGCCAGCAGCTTGGCGGTAGCGGGGTTCAACTACGAGCAGTACTTC

V gene: TRBV7-2
clone size: NA
D gene: NA
CDR3 length: 16
J gene: TRBJ2-2
CDR3 protein: CASSLDITFYTGELFF
CDR3 DNA: TGTGCCAGCAGCTTAGATATTACATTCTACACCGGGGAGCTGTTTTTT

V gene: TRBV18
clone size: NA
D gene: NA
CDR3 length: 14
J gene: TRBJ1-1
CDR3 protein: CASYATGRNTEAFF
CDR3 DNA: TGTGCCAGCTACGCCACAGGGAGGAACACTGAAGCTTTCTTT

V gene: TRBV9
clone size: NA
D gene: TRBD1
CDR3 length: 18
J gene: TRBJ1-1
CDR3 protein: CASSTSPGGKDSNTEAFF
CDR3 DNA: TGTGCCAGCAGCACTTCCCCAGGGGGCAAAGACTCTAACACTGAAGCTTTCTTT

V gene: TRBV5-6
clone size: NA
D gene: TRBD1
CDR3 length: 13
J gene: TRBJ2-7
CDR3 protein: CASSWGQTYEQYF
CDR3 DNA: TGTGCCAGCAGCTGGGGACAGACCTACGAGCAGTACTTC

V gene: TRBV10-3
clone size: NA
D gene: NA
CDR3 length: 15
J gene: TRBJ2-7
CDR3 protein: CAISTSGQKAYEQYF
CDR3 DNA: TGTGCCATCAGTACCTCCGGACAGAAAGCCTACGAGCAGTACTTC

V gene: TRBV7-9
clone size: NA
D gene: NA
CDR3 length: 15
J gene: TRBJ1-1
CDR3 protein: CASSLGEWSNTEAFF
CDR3 DNA: TGTGCCAGCAGCTTAGGGGAATGGTCGAACACTGAAGCTTTCTTT

V gene: TRBV27
clone size: NA
D gene: TRBD2
CDR3 length: 16
J gene: TRBJ2-1
CDR3 protein: CASSLLTSGGAYEQFF
CDR3 DNA: TGTGCCAGCAGTTTATTAACTAGCGGGGGGGCCTATGAGCAGTTCTTC

V gene: TRBV5-1
clone size: NA
D gene: NA
CDR3 length: 16
J gene: TRBJ1-4
CDR3 protein: CASSLAGTGSNEKLFF
CDR3 DNA: TGCGCCAGCAGCTTGGCCGGAACAGGGTCTAATGAAAAACTGTTTTTT

V gene: TRBV6-5
clone size: NA
D gene: TRBD1
CDR3 length: 15
J gene: TRBJ1-1
CDR3 protein: CASNNPRTGGPEAFF
CDR3 DNA: TGTGCCAGCAACAACCCCCGGACAGGGGGCCCTGAAGCTTTCTTT

V gene: TRBV7-8
clone size: NA
D gene: NA
CDR3 length: 15
J gene: TRBJ2-5
CDR3 protein: CASSQEGPAEETQYF
CDR3 DNA: TGTGCCAGCAGCCAAGAGGGACCAGCAGAAGAGACCCAGTACTTC

V gene: TRBV19
clone size: NA
D gene: TRBD2
CDR3 length: 16
J gene: TRBJ2-3
CDR3 protein: CASSALAGTSTDTQYF
CDR3 DNA: TGTGCCAGTAGTGCTCTAGCGGGGACTAGCACAGATACGCAGTATTTT

V gene: TRBV4-3
clone size: NA
D gene: NA
CDR3 length: 15
J gene: TRBJ1-1
CDR3 protein: CASSQDRQGATEAFF
CDR3 DNA: TGCGCCAGCAGCCAAGATCGTCAGGGAGCCACTGAAGCTTTCTTT

V gene: TRBV13
clone size: NA
D gene: NA
CDR3 length: 14
J gene: TRBJ2-7
CDR3 protein: CASSLSAGTYEQYF
CDR3 DNA: TGTGCCAGCAGCTTATCCGCGGGGACCTACGAGCAGTACTTC

V gene: TRBV14
clone size: once
D gene: TRBD1
CDR3 length: 15
J gene: TRBJ2-5
CDR3 protein: CASSQPGQGYETQYF
CDR3 DNA: TGTGCCAGCAGCCAACCGGGACAGGGTTACGAGACCCAGTACTTC

V gene: TRBV10-2
clone size: NA
D gene: NA
CDR3 length: 13
J gene: TRBJ1-2
CDR3 protein: CASSEGRGSGYTF
CDR3 DNA: TGCGCCAGCAGTGAAGGCAGGGGAAGTGGCTACACCTTC

V gene: TRBV28
clone size: NA
D gene: TRBD1
CDR3 length: 12
J gene: TRBJ2-7
CDR3 protein: CASSRDRGGQYF
CDR3 DNA: TGTGCCAGCAGTCGGGACAGGGGAGGGCAGTACTTC

V gene: TRBV24-1
clone size: NA
D gene: TRBD2
CDR3 length: 16
J gene: TRBJ2-1
CDR3 protein: CATSATSGGSYNEQFF
CDR3 DNA: TGTGCCACCAGTGCGACTAGCGGGGGCTCCTACAATGAGCAGTTCTTC

V gene: TRBV2
clone size: NA
D gene: NA
CDR3 length: 13
J gene: TRBJ1-5
CDR3 protein: CASSVEGNQPQHF
CDR3 DNA: TGTGCCAGCAGTGTGGAGGGCAATCAGCCCCAGCATTTT

V gene: TRBV27
clone size: few
D gene: NA
CDR3 length: 14
J gene: TRBJ2-7
CDR3 protein: CASRGMGWAYEQYF
CDR3 DNA: TGTGCCAGCCGTGGGATGGGCTGGGCTTACGAGCAGTACTTC